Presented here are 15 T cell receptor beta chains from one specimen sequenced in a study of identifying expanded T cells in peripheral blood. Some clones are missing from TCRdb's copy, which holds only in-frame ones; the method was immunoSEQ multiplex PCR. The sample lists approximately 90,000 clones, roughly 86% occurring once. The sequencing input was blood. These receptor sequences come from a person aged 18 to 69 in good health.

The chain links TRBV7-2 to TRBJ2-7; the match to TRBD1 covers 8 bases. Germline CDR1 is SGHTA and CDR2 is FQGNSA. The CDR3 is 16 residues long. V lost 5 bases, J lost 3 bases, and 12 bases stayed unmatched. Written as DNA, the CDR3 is TGTGCCAGCAGCACCGGACAGGGTTATTACCTCTACGAGCAGTACTTC. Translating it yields CASSTGQGYYLYEQYF.

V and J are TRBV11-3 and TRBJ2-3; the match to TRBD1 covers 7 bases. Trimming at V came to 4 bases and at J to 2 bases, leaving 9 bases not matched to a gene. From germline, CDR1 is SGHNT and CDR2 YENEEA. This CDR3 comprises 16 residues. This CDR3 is CASSYSGGQPTDTQYF. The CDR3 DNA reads TGTGCCAGCAGCTACTCAGGGGGACAGCCCACAGATACGCAGTATTTT.

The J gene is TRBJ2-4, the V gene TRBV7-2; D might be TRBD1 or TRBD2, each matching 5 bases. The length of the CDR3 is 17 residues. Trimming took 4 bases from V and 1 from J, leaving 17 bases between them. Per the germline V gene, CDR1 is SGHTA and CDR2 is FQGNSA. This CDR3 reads CASSSYGIGAAKNIQYF. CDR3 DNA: TGTGCCAGCAGCTCCTACGGGATAGGGGCGGCCAAAAACATTCAGTACTTC.

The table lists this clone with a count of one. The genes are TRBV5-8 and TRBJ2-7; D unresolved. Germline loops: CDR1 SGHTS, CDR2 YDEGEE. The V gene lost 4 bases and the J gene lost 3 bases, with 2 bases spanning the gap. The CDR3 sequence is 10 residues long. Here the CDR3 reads CASSLYEQYF. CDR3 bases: TGTGCCAGCAGCCTCTACGAGCAGTACTTC.

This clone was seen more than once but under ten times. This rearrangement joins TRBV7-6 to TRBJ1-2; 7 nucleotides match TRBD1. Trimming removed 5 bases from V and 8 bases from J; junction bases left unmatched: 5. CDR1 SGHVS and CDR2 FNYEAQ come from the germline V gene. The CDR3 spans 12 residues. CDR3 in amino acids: CASSPNRGGYTF. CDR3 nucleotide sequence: TGTGCCAGCAGCCCTAACAGGGGCGGCTACACCTTC.

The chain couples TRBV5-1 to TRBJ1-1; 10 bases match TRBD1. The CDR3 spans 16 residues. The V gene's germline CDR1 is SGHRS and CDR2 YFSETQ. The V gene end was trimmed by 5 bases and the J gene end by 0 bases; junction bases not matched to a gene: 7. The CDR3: CASRRQGAVLNTEAFF. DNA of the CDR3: TGCGCCAGCAGAAGACAGGGGGCAGTATTGAACACTGAAGCTTTCTTT. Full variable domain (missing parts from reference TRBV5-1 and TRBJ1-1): KAGVTQTPRYLIKTRGQQVTLSCSPISGHRSVSWYQQTPGQGLQFLFEYFSETQRNKGNFPGRFSGRQFSNSRSEMNVSTLELGDSALYLCASRRQGAVLNTEAFFGQGTRLTVV.

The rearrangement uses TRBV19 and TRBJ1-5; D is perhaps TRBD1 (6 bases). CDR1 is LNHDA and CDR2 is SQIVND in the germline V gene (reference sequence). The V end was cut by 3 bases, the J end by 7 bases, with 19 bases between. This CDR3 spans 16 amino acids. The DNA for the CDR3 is TGTGCCAGTAGTATGGTGGATGTCGGGGGCGGCCAGCCCCAGCATTTT. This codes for CASSMVDVGGGQPQHF.

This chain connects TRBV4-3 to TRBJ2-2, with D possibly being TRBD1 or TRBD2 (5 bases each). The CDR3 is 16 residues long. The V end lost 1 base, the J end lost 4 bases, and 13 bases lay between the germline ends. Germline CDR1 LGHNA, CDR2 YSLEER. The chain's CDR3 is CASSQGTGTATGELFF. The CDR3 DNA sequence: TGCGCCAGCAGCCAAGGGACCGGGACCGCCACCGGGGAGCTGTTTTTT.

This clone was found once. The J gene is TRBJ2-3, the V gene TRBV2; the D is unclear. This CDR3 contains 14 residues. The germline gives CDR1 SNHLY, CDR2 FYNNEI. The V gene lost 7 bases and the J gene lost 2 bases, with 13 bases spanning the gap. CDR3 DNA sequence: TGTGCCAGCACCGAAGGGCTGACCACAGATACGCAGTATTTT. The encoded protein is CASTEGLTTDTQYF.

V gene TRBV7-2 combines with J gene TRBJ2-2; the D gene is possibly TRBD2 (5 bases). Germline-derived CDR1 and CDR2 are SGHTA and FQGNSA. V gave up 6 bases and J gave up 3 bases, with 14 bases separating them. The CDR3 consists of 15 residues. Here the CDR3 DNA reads TGTGCCAGCAGTCTCGGGATGGCGGACACCGGGGAGCTGTTTTTT. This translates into CASSLGMADTGELFF.

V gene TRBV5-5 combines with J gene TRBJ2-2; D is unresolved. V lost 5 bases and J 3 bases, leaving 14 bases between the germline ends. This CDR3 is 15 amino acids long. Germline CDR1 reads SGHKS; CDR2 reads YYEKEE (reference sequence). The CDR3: CASRTGPVDTGELFF. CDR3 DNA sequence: TGTGCCAGCAGGACCGGTCCCGTTGACACCGGGGAGCTGTTTTTT.

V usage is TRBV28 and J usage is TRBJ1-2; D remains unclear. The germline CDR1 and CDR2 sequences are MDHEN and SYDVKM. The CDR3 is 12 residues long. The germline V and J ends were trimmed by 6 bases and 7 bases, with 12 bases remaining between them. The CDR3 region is CASSTARPGYTF. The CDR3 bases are TGTGCCAGCAGCACAGCCCGACCTGGCTACACCTTC.

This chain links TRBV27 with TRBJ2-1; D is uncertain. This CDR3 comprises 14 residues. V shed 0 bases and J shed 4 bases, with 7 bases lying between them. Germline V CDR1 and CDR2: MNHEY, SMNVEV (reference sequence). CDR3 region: CASSLSAGYNEQFF. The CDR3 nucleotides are TGTGCCAGCAGTTTATCGGCCGGTTACAATGAGCAGTTCTTC.

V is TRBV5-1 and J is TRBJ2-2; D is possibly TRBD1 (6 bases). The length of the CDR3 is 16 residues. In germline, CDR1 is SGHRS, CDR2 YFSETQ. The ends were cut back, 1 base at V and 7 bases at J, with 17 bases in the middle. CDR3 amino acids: CASSLTRTASVGELFF. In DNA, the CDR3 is TGCGCCAGCAGCTTGACTCGGACAGCCTCCGTCGGGGAGCTGTTTTTT. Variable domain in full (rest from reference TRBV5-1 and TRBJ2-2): KAGVTQTPRYLIKTRGQQVTLSCSPISGHRSVSWYQQTPGQGLQFLFEYFSETQRNKGNFPGRFSGRQFSNSRSEMNVSTLELGDSALYLCASSLTRTASVGELFFGEGSRLTVL.

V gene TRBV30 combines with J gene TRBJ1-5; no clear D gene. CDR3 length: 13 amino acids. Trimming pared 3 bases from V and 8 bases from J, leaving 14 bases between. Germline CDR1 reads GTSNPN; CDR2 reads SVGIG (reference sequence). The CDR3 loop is CAWSTTLEEPQHF. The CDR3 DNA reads TGTGCCTGGAGCACCACGCTCGAGGAGCCCCAGCATTTT. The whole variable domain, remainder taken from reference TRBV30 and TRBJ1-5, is SQTIHQWPATLVQPVGSPLSLECTVEGTSNPNLYWYRQAAGRGLQLLFYSVGIGQISSEVPQNLSASRPQDRQFILSSKKLLLSDSGFYLCAWSTTLEEPQHFGDGTRLSIL.